The 9 T cell receptor beta chains below were found in one sample sequenced in a study of blood T cell repertoires in COVID-19. The data were produced by immunoSEQ multiplex PCR, yet TCRdb's version contains in-frame clones alone and is incomplete. Of fewer than 400,000 clones listed, 80% to 90% are singletons. The specimen was PBMCs or T cells enriched from blood (not recorded which). The receptors here all came from a woman in her forties or fifties who had recovered from COVID-19.

The chain uses TRBV19 and TRBJ2-2, with D possibly being TRBD1 (6 bases). The length of the CDR3 is 13 residues. The germline V and J ends were trimmed by 2 bases and 14 bases, with 15 bases remaining between them. Germline-derived CDR1 and CDR2 are LNHDA and SQIVND (reference sequence). The CDR3 is CASSITPGTRLFF. The CDR3 DNA reads as TGTGCCAGTAGTATAACCCCCGGGACACGACTGTTTTTT.

J is TRBJ1-1 and V is TRBV7-9; TRBD1 is a possible D gene (6 bases). V lost 1 base and J 5 bases, leaving 17 bases between the germline ends. The CDR3 length is 16 residues. The germline V gene encodes CDR1 SEHNR and CDR2 FQNEAQ (reference sequence). The CDR3 spells CASSLVGGASGTEAFF. CDR3 coding DNA: TGTGCCAGCAGCTTAGTTGGGGGCGCATCGGGGACTGAAGCTTTCTTT.

The V call is TRBV28, the J call TRBJ1-1; TRBD1 matches at 8 bases. The trim removed 6 bases at V and 1 base at J, leaving 4 bases unmatched. This CDR3 region has 14 residues. From germline, CDR1 is MDHEN and CDR2 SYDVKM. CDR3 region: CASRVTGGNTEAFF. The CDR3 bases are TGTGCCAGCAGAGTTACAGGGGGGAACACTGAAGCTTTCTTT.

This chain joins TRBV7-3 and TRBJ1-6; D perhaps matches TRBD1 (6 bases). Germline CDR1 and CDR2: SGHTA and FQGTGA. CDR3 size: 15 residues. Trimming cost V 5 bases and J 7 bases, with 15 bases left between them. CDR3 nucleotide sequence: TGTGCCAGCAGCCTACTAACAGGGTGGAATTCACCCCTCCACTTT. Amino acid sequence: CASSLLTGWNSPLHF.

The gene calls are TRBV4-3 and TRBJ2-7, with 7 bases that match TRBD1. The ends lost 1 base at V and 4 bases at J; junction bases unmatched: 7. CDR1 is LGHNA, CDR2 YSLEER, per germline. This CDR3 is 15 amino acids long. The CDR3 DNA sequence: TGCGCCAGCAGCCAAGGGTATGGCAGGGGGTACGAGCAGTACTTC. Protein product: CASSQGYGRGYEQYF.

The rearrangement links TRBV27 to TRBJ2-2, with TRBD1 matching over 10 bases. Germline CDR1 reads MNHEY; CDR2 reads SMNVEV (reference sequence). V was pared by 5 bases and J by 5 bases, with 8 bases of the junction left unmatched. This CDR3 region has 16 residues. The CDR3 sequence: CASSPWGTGETGELFF. The CDR3 DNA is TGTGCCAGCAGTCCGTGGGGGACAGGGGAAACCGGGGAGCTGTTTTTT.

The table lists this clone with a few counts. This rearrangement joins TRBV7-2 to TRBJ1-2; the match to TRBD1 covers 7 bases. The germline V gene encodes CDR1 SGHTA and CDR2 FQGNSA. J was trimmed by 8 bases and V by 3 bases; bases with no gene match: 6. The CDR3 has 13 amino acids. The CDR3 DNA reads as TGTGCCAGCAGCTTGGGGACAGCGGAAGGCTACACCTTC. It codes for CASSLGTAEGYTF.

In DNA, the CDR3 is TGTGCCAGCAGTGAAGCGGGGGGATACGAGCAGTTCTTC. Its translation is CASSEAGGYEQFF. The chain joins TRBV2 to TRBJ2-1; a weak D match, TRBD2 (6 bases). The germline V gene has CDR1 SNHLY and CDR2 FYNNEI. V gave up 0 bases and J gave up 10 bases, with 10 bases separating them. CDR3 size: 13 residues.

The V call is TRBV4-1, the J call TRBJ1-4; no clear D gene. The CDR3 is made up of 16 amino acids. V lost 1 base and J lost 1, with 10 bases in between. CDR1 and CDR2 from the germline V gene are MGHRA and YSYEKL. This chain's CDR3 is CASSQGVRGTNEKLFF. The CDR3 DNA follows: TGCGCCAGCAGCCAAGGGGTACGGGGAACTAATGAAAAACTGTTTTTT.